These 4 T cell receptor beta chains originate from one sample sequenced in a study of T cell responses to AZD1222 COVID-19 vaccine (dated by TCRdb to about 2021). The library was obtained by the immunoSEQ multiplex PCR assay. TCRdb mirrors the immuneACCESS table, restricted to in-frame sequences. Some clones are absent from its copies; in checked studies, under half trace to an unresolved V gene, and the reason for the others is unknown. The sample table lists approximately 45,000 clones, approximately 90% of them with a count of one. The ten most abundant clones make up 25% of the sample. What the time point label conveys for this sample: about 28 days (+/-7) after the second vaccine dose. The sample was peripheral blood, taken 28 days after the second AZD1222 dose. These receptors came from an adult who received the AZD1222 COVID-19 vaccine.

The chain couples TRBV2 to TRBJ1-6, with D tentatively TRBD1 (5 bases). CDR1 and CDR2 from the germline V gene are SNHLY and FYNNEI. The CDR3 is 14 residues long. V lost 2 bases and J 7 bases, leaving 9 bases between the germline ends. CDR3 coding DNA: TGTGCCAGCAGTGAACACAGGCCGAATTCACCCCTCCACTTT. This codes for CASSEHRPNSPLHF. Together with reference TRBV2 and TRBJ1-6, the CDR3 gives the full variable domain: EPEVTQTPSHQVTQMGQEVILRCVPISNHLYFYWYRQILGQKVEFLVSFYNNEISEKSEIFDDQFSVERPDGSNFTLKIRSTKLEDSAMYFCASSEHRPNSPLHFGNGTRLTVT.

The CDR3 coding sequence is TGCGCCAGCAGTACTGACAGGGGAAGCTACACCTTC. It is translated as CASSTDRGSYTF. The J gene is TRBJ1-2, the V gene TRBV5-1, with 8 bases lining up with TRBD1. The V gene's germline CDR1 is SGHRS and CDR2 YFSETQ. Trimming took 5 bases from V and 9 from J; bases not matched to a gene: 6. CDR3 length: 12 amino acids.

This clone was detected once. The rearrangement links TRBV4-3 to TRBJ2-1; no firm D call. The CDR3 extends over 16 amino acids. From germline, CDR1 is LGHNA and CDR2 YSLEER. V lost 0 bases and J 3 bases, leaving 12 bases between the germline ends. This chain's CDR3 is CASSQDLSLHYNEQFF. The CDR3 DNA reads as TGCGCCAGCAGCCAAGATCTAAGTTTGCACTACAATGAGCAGTTCTTC.

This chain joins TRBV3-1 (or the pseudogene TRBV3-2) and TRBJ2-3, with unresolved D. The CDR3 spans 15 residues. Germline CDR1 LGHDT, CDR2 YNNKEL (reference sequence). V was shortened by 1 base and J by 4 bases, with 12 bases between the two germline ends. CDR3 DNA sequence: TGTGCCAGCAGCCAAGTCGGAACTCCCGCAGATACGCAGTATTTT. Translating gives CASSQVGTPADTQYF.